These T cell receptor beta chains were read from a single sample in a study of early T cells in non-severe SARS-CoV-2 infection. MiXCR, applied by TCRdb to the 5' RACE reads, yields one record per CDR3 protein. The data contain roughly 70,000 distinct CDR3 sequences, less than 15% of them seen just once; the ten biggest clones take up approximately 5%. Specimen: whole blood. All receptors come from an adult who was a healthcare worker with PCR-confirmed SARS-CoV-2 infection or an uninfected control (not recorded which). Both conserved end residues are part of each CDR3. A D gene is named only where the DNA matches it firmly. Clone size, where shown, is once, few, many, or a class for clones that have expanded.

abundance	v_gene	j_gene	d_gene	CDR3aa	CDR3nt
.	TRBV6-2/TRBV6-3	TRBJ2-1	TRBD2	CASSKYPSSGSNNEQFF	TGTGCCAGCAGTAAGTATCCTTCCAGCGGGAGTAACAATGAGCAGTTCTTC
many	TRBV27	TRBJ2-1	TRBD2	CASSRPGHKGTSGNNEQFF	TGTGCCAGCAGCCGTCCGGGCCATAAAGGGACTAGCGGTAACAATGAGCAGTTCTTC
.	TRBV12-2	TRBJ2-7	.	CASRLSHSYEQYF	TGTGCAAGTCGCTTAAGTCACAGCTACGAGCAGTACTTC
few	TRBV2	TRBJ1-6	.	CASSALGGSNSPLHF	TGTGCCAGCAGTGCTCTTGGGGGAAGTAATTCACCCCTCCACTTT
few	TRBV19	TRBJ2-1	TRBD2	CASSSAGGPYNEQFF	TGTGCCAGTAGTTCTGCGGGAGGACCTTACAATGAGCAGTTCTTC
.	TRBV5-1	TRBJ2-2	TRBD1	CASSFRTGSGELFF	TGCGCCAGCAGCTTCAGGACAGGGTCCGGGGAGCTGTTTTTT
.	TRBV10-3	TRBJ2-7	TRBD2	CAISDPSGKTYEQYF	TGTGCCATCAGTGATCCTAGCGGTAAAACCTACGAGCAGTACTTC
many	TRBV9	TRBJ2-3	TRBD2	CASSGLAGGPTDTQYF	TGTGCCAGCAGCGGCCTAGCGGGGGGGCCGACAGATACGCAGTATTTT
.	TRBV7-2	TRBJ2-7	.	CASSRRISYEQYF	TGTGCCAGCAGCCGACGGATCTCCTACGAGCAGTACTTC
many	TRBV20-1	TRBJ2-2	.	CSARGSGTNTGELFF	TGCAGTGCTAGGGGGTCGGGGACGAACACCGGGGAGCTGTTTTTT
many	TRBV29-1	TRBJ1-6	.	CSPPLGSRSNSPLHF	TGCAGCCCCCCCCTCGGAAGCAGGAGTAATTCACCCCTCCACTTT
many	TRBV20-1	TRBJ2-3	TRBD2	CSARVRGGSDTQYF	TGCAGTGCTAGAGTGCGCGGGGGATCAGATACGCAGTATTTT
many	TRBV20-1	TRBJ2-5	.	CSARVLGRQETQYF	TGCAGTGCTAGAGTTTTGGGACGGCAAGAGACCCAGTACTTC
.	TRBV7-9	TRBJ2-7	TRBD2	CASSPGTSGGPLRPYEQYF	TGTGCCAGCAGCCCTGGGACTAGCGGGGGGCCTTTACGACCCTACGAGCAGTACTTC
many	TRBV12-3/TRBV12-4	TRBJ2-3	.	CASSLEATDTQYF	TGTGCCAGCAGTTTGGAAGCAACAGATACGCAGTATTTT
few	TRBV6-5	TRBJ1-6	.	CASSPHGGSSYNSPLHF	TGTGCCAGCAGTCCCCACGGGGGAAGCTCCTATAATTCACCCCTCCACTTT
few	TRBV29-1	TRBJ2-1	TRBD2	CSGSSGRSYNEQFF	TGCAGCGGATCTAGCGGGCGTTCCTACAATGAGCAGTTCTTC
many	TRBV12-3/TRBV12-4	TRBJ1-5	.	CASSRRSTHQPQHF	TGTGCCAGCAGTCGGAGGTCGACTCATCAGCCCCAGCATTTT
many	TRBV29-1	TRBJ1-1	.	CSAPGERASTEAFF	TGCAGCGCCCCCGGGGAGCGAGCGAGCACTGAAGCTTTCTTT
many	TRBV9	TRBJ1-5	.	CASSPSGSVGNQPQHF	TGTGCCAGCAGCCCCAGCGGGAGTGTGGGCAATCAGCCCCAGCATTTT
.	TRBV11-2	TRBJ1-3	.	CASRDLSGRLNTIYF	TGTGCCAGCAGAGATCTCTCCGGGAGACTAAACACCATATATTTT
many	TRBV7-6	TRBJ2-7	.	CASSLEGIEQYF	TGTGCCAGCAGCTTAGAAGGTATCGAGCAGTACTTC